This TCR beta chain was documented in a study of cytomegalovirus exposure and HLA in healthy donors. Germline loops: CDR1 MRHNA, CDR2 SNTAGT. Trimming at V came to 0 bases and at J to 4 bases, leaving 7 bases not matched to a gene. There are 16 residues in the CDR3. PCR was performed using 60 Vbeta and 13 Jbeta primers. Using immunoSEQ multiplex PCR, the repertoire was profiled, and TCRdb retains in-frame clones only, with some absent. The table lists approximately 220,000 clones, around 79% of them singletons, with under 0.25% in the top ten. The chain recombines TRBV6-4 with TRBJ1-2, with 8 bases matching TRBD1. Sequenced: PBMCs. The receptor was isolated from a girl aged 2 to 9 in good health and CMV-seronegative. The CDR3 DNA sequence: TGTGCCAGCAGTGACTCGAGGAGACAGGGGTGCTATGGCTACACCTTC. The encoded protein is CASSDSRRQGCYGYTF.